This TCR beta chain is from a study of PD-L1 blockade in urothelial cancer. The wider study: Each participant's history included 0 to 3 prior chemotherapy regimens. Blood samples contained a median around 140,000 T cells. Blood was tested 3 weeks (second dose) and 6 weeks into treatment.

This clone has only a few counts. CDR3 length equals 13 residues. Germline V CDR1 and CDR2: KGHSH, LQKENI. The V end was cut by 1 base, the J end by 1 base, with 5 bases between. Stated time point: peripheral blood 6 weeks after treatment start. Measured with immunoSEQ multiplex PCR; TCRdb has only the in-frame clones, and not every one. The data show approximately 38,000 clones, around 88% seen once. The starting material was PBMCs, obtained around atezolizumab (anti-PD-L1) treatment. The chain has TRBV18 and TRBJ2-7; D is unresolved. This TCR was sampled from a man aged 55 to 69 with urothelial cancer. The CDR3 DNA reads TGTGCCAGCTCACCACTAGAATCCTACGAGCAGTACTTC. This gives the protein CASSPLESYEQYF.